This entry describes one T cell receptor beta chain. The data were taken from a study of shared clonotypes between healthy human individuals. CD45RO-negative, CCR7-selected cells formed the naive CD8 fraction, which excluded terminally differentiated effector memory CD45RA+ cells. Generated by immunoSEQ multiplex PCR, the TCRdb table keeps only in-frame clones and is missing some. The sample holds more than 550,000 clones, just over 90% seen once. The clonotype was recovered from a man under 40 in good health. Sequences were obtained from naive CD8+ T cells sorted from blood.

The CDR3 reads CASSLGEDQPQHF. The CDR3 region has the DNA TGTGCCAGCAGCTTGGGGGAGGATCAGCCCCAGCATTTT. The rearrangement links TRBV7-6 to TRBJ1-5, with a weak D call TRBD1 (5 bases). The CDR3 has 13 amino acids. With 3 bases removed from V and 5 bases from J, the gap between germline ends came to 8 bases. Per germline, CDR1 SGHVS and CDR2 FNYEAQ. Together with reference TRBV7-6 and TRBJ1-5, the CDR3 gives the full variable domain: GAGVSQSPRYKVTKRGQDVALRCDPISGHVSLYWYRQALGQGPEFLTYFNYEAQQDKSGLPNDRFSAERPEGSISTLTIQRTEQRDSAMYRCASSLGEDQPQHFGDGTRLSIL.